The clone carrying this TCR beta chain was observed at least ten times. Absent ophthalmopathy progression within 18 months defined stable Graves' hyperthyroidism. PBMCs came from more than 9 ml fresh peripheral blood. TCR beta CDR3 regions were amplified from RNA. Initially, a first-round RT-PCR of the TCR CDR3 employed the HTBI primer set. MiXCR, run by TCRdb on the multiplex PCR reads, gives a single entry per CDR3 protein. The table lists about 510,000 distinct CDR3 sequences, approximately 15% of them singletons. This CDR3 is 15 amino acids long. CDR1 and CDR2 (germline): DFQATT, SNEGSKA (reference sequence). V was pared by 2 bases and J by 0 bases, with 13 bases between. The data belong to a study of T cells in Graves' hyperthyroidism and ophthalmopathy.

J is TRBJ1-2 and V is TRBV20-1; D not resolved. Material: blood. The TCR sequence derives from a woman aged 40 to 50 with Graves' hyperthyroidism. The CDR3 nucleotides read TGCAGTGCTAGACCCTGGACGGCAGCTAACTATGGCTACACCTTC. It encodes CSARPWTAANYGYTF.